Presented here are 13 T cell receptor beta chains from one specimen sequenced in a study of blood T cells in healthy people across ages. For the second PCR, which ran for roughly 6 to 12 cycles, a sample-barcoded 5' primer and a J-beta primer mix were used. MiXCR, run by TCRdb on the 5' RACE reads, gives a single entry per CDR3 protein. Counted here are fewer than 750,000 distinct CDR3 sequences, about 50% occurring once; the ten biggest clones make up 13%. Sequencing input: blood. These receptors were collected from a woman older than 75 in good health.

On this clonotype itself: One base away lies a much larger clone, so this may be a sequencing read error. V gene TRBV11-1 combines with J gene TRBJ2-5; D may be TRBD1 (5 bases). The CDR3 length is 14 residues. Germline-derived CDR1 and CDR2 are SGHAT and FQDESV (reference sequence). Trimming stripped 3 bases from V and 11 bases from J, with 19 bases between. For the CDR3, the DNA is TGTGCCAGCAGCTTTCCAGGGCGGAACAATGAGCAGTACTTC. Residues: CASSFPGRNNEQYF.

This chain connects TRBV4-3 to TRBJ2-4; D tentatively fits TRBD1 or TRBD2 (5 bases each). The CDR3 runs 17 residues. Between the trimmed V and J ends, which lost 0 bases and 4 bases, there was a span of 16 bases. CDR1 is LGHNA, CDR2 YSLEER, per germline. The CDR3 spells CASSQELGVGVKNIQYF. In nucleotides, the CDR3 is TGCGCCAGCAGCCAAGAGTTGGGGGTGGGGGTAAAAAACATTCAGTACTTC.

The chain links TRBV7-6 to TRBJ1-1; TRBD1 aligns across 7 bases. V gave up 7 bases and J gave up 8 bases; unmatched junction bases: 10. The germline CDR1 and CDR2 sequences are SGHVS and FNYEAQ. The CDR3 is 13 amino acids. The CDR3 sequence is CASNLRGSEEAFF. Here the CDR3 DNA reads TGTGCCAGCAACCTCAGGGGGAGTGAGGAAGCTTTCTTT. Variable domain in full (rest from reference TRBV7-6 and TRBJ1-1): GAGVSQSPRYKVTKRGQDVALRCDPISGHVSLYWYRQALGQGPEFLTYFNYEAQQDKSGLPNDRFSAERPEGSISTLTIQRTEQRDSAMYRCASNLRGSEEAFFGQGTRLTVV.

This clonotype was seen at least ten times. The J gene is TRBJ2-7, the V gene TRBV27, with D possibly TRBD2 on 6 matching bases. The CDR3 has 15 amino acids. Germline V gene data show CDR1 as MNHEY and CDR2 as SMNVEV (reference sequence). Trimming cost V 0 bases and J 2 bases, with 11 bases left between them. The CDR3 DNA reads TGTGCCAGCAGTTTATCGGTGACTAGGCCCTACGAGCAGTACTTC. Translating gives CASSLSVTRPYEQYF.

This clonotype showed up many times. The rearrangement uses TRBV28 and TRBJ2-1; D could derive from TRBD1 or TRBD2 (5 bases each). The germline V gene encodes CDR1 MDHEN and CDR2 SYDVKM. V lost 3 bases, J lost 3 bases, and 12 bases lay in between. The CDR3 is made up of 15 amino acids. The CDR3 loop is CASSFRDRNYNEQFF. The CDR3 region has the DNA TGTGCCAGCAGTTTCCGGGACCGAAACTACAATGAGCAGTTCTTC.

The genes are TRBV10-3 and TRBJ1-2; tentatively, D is TRBD1 (5 bases). This CDR3 has 13 amino acids. Germline values: CDR1 ENHRY, CDR2 SYGVKD. Trimming took 4 bases from V and 4 from J, leaving 10 bases between them. This CDR3 is CAISATESYGYTF. The CDR3 nucleotides are TGTGCCATCAGTGCGACAGAGTCCTATGGCTACACCTTC.

There are many counts of this clonotype. The chain links TRBV29-1 to TRBJ2-7, with 8 positions matching TRBD1. Germline trimming cut 6 bases from V and 2 bases from J; bases unmatched to any gene: 6. The length of the CDR3 is 13 residues. Germline V CDR1 and CDR2: SQVTM, ANQGSEA. The CDR3 loop reads CSVTGQETYEQYF. DNA of the CDR3: TGCAGCGTGACGGGACAGGAAACCTACGAGCAGTACTTC.

This clonotype was counted once. This may be a read error, as it is one base from a much larger clone. The chain couples TRBV12-3 or TRBV12-4 to TRBJ2-3; TRBD2 agrees at 9 bases. This CDR3 has 12 amino acids. Unmatched junction bases numbered 6, after V lost 6 bases and J lost 11 bases. CDR3 DNA: TGTGCCAGCAGCAGACTAGCGGAGATGCAGTATTTT. Its protein product is CASSRLAEMQYF.

The rearrangement uses TRBV6-5 and TRBJ1-4; D may be TRBD1 (6 bases). V lost 2 bases, J lost 0 bases, and 13 bases lay in between. In germline, CDR1 is MNHEY, CDR2 SVGAGI. CDR3 length: 17 residues. The CDR3 protein is CASSYGRGGATNEKLFF. The CDR3 DNA follows: TGTGCCAGCAGTTACGGCAGGGGTGGGGCAACTAATGAAAAACTGTTTTTT.

The CDR3, as DNA: TGTGCCACCCCAAGTACAGGCGGGGCAAATCAGCCCCAGCATTTT. It encodes CATPSTGGANQPQHF. The chain carries TRBV24-1 and TRBJ1-5; possible D gene TRBD1, 5 bases. V was cut by 9 bases and J by 4 bases, with 18 bases left in between. The germline gives CDR1 KGHDR, CDR2 SFDVKD. This CDR3 spans 15 amino acids.

Comment on this clonotype: Given a much more abundant clone one base away, this may be a read error. The rearrangement uses TRBV9 and TRBJ2-6; unclear D gene. CDR1 is SGDLS and CDR2 is YYNGEE in the germline V gene. The CDR3 consists of 16 residues. Trimming took off 3 bases at V and 0 bases at J, with 10 bases between the two ends. CDR3 region: CASSAVPTSGANVLTF. The CDR3 DNA is TGTGCCAGCAGCGCAGTCCCGACCTCTGGGGCCAACGTCCTGACTTTC. Based on the CDR3 plus reference TRBV9 and TRBJ2-6, the full variable domain is DSGVTQTPKHLITATGQRVTLRCSPRSGDLSVYWYQQSLDQGLQFLIQYYNGEERAKGNILERFSAQQFPDLHSELNLSSLELGDSALYFCASSAVPTSGANVLTFGAGSRLTVL.

For this clonotype: This may be a read error, as it is one base from a much larger clone. The chain couples TRBV20-1 to TRBJ2-5, with D possibly matching TRBD1 (6 bases). V was clipped by 3 bases and J by 11 bases, with 25 bases between them. The CDR3 contains 15 residues. The germline gives CDR1 DFQATT, CDR2 SNEGSKA (reference sequence). The CDR3 loop reads CSASRGILGYNEQYF. The CDR3 nucleotides read TGCAGTGCTAGTAGGGGGATCTTAGGGTACAATGAGCAGTACTTC.

The chain uses TRBV7-8 and TRBJ2-5; D remains unclear. Germline V gene data show CDR1 as SGHVS and CDR2 as FQNEAQ. Trimming stripped 3 bases from V and 11 bases from J, with 10 bases between. CDR3 length equals 11 residues. The CDR3 region is CASSFEAEQYF. The CDR3 bases are TGTGCCAGCAGCTTTGAGGCAGAGCAGTACTTC.